This T cell receptor (beta chain) emerged from a study of identical twins. This CDR3 spans 21 amino acids. J lost 0 bases, V lost 0 bases, and 15 bases had no gene match. From germline, CDR1 is DFQATT and CDR2 SNEGSKA (reference sequence). TCRdb reanalysed the 5' RACE reads using MiXCR and keeps one entry per CDR3 protein. Here the sample spans some 1,700,000 distinct CDR3 sequences, 32% being singletons. Overall study results and limits: The study reached conclusions through statistical analysis that was cross-sectional, not following the same donors. Invariant MAIT and iNKT cells may have partly biased zero-insertion analyses. Excess twin sharing in beta out-of-frame sequences was weaker. Abundant beta clonotypes from cord blood bore fewer insertions; memory repertoires lacked this pattern.

Worth noting for this clonotype: Its antigen is still unknown.

This TCR came from a newborn girl in good health. The sample was cord blood. The rearrangement links TRBV20-1 to TRBJ1-5, with 12 bases identical to TRBD1. CDR3 in amino acids: CSARDPQRGQGARNSNQPQHF. CDR3 coding DNA: TGCAGTGCTAGAGATCCCCAGAGGGGACAGGGGGCGCGTAATAGCAATCAGCCCCAGCATTTT.